Reported below is one T cell receptor beta chain. The target antigen is unknown. This CDR3 region has 13 residues. V dropped 5 bases and J dropped 7 bases, with 12 bases sitting between them. Germline CDR1 reads LNHDA; CDR2 reads SQIVND (reference sequence). This sample was taken from a study of T cell responses to AZD1222 COVID-19 vaccine. Study overall: Second-dose groups at about 4 or about 12 weeks were pooled. The study, taken as a whole, reports: Spike-specific TCR depth and breadth grew after two AZD1222 doses. Just a handful of AZD1222 recipients tested seropositive at baseline.

Data came from immunoSEQ multiplex PCR; TCRdb stores just in-frame clones and leaves some out. The sample has 150,000 or so clones; 80% to 90% are singletons. The clonotype originates from an adult in good health. The sequencing used peripheral blood, collected on day 0 of AZD1222 vaccination. The chain employs TRBV19 and TRBJ1-5; TRBD1 is a possible D gene (5 bases). The CDR3 spells CASSPGPRQPQHF. CDR3 in DNA: TGTGCCAGTAGTCCAGGGCCGCGGCAGCCCCAGCATTTT.